This T cell receptor beta chain derives from a study of blood T cell repertoires in COVID-19. As for the study in general: T cells, B-cell-depleted T cells, or PBMCs supplied cDNA or gDNA.

How the authors handled the data: Amplification of reference gene primers provided the estimated nucleated cell counts. TCRdb keeps only in-frame clones here, not all; method: immunoSEQ multiplex PCR. V and J calls plus clone size are reproduced from that table; the DNA served to infer D and trimming. In the table there are 240,000 or so clones, around nine tenths of which are singletons. Germline loops: CDR1 MDHEN, CDR2 SYDVKM. The CDR3 is 15 residues long. V gave up 3 bases and J gave up 5 bases; unmatched junction bases: 4. Recruitment covered 20 to 25 US areas and drew participants whose ages spanned roughly 18 to 90 years. Either two negative PCRs, clearance, or symptom resolution qualified Cohort 3 donors as recovered.

This chain links TRBV28 with TRBJ1-5; 10 positions match TRBD1. The sequence derives from a man aged 40-50 years who had recovered from COVID-19. The material sequenced was PBMCs or T cells enriched from blood (not recorded which). CDR3 amino acids: CASSFRDRGDQPQHF. The CDR3 bases are TGTGCCAGCAGTTTCAGGGACAGGGGAGATCAGCCCCAGCATTTT.